What follows are 19 T cell receptor beta chains derived from one specimen sequenced in a study of cytotoxic CD8 clonotypes in ibrutinib-treated CLL. Only in-frame clones appear in the TCRdb table, and some are missing; sequencing was by immunoSEQ multiplex PCR. The data show 200,000 to 250,000 clones, about four fifths seen once. The sample in question was PBMCs, obtained after 12 months of ibrutinib treatment. Every receptor here comes from a human donor with chronic lymphocytic leukemia.

V gene TRBV7-9 combines with J gene TRBJ1-1; no clear D. The CDR3 is made up of 13 amino acids. Germline V gene lookup returns CDR1 SEHNR and CDR2 FQNEAQ (reference sequence). Trimming pared 2 bases from V and 1 base from J, leaving 5 bases between. The CDR3 DNA sequence: TGTGCCAGCAGCTTACCGGGGAACACTGAAGCTTTCTTT. Residues: CASSLPGNTEAFF.

V usage is TRBV6-1 and J usage is TRBJ2-5; D gene uncertain. Looked up from germline, CDR1 is MNHNS and CDR2 is SASEGT. V lost 7 bases, J lost 5 bases, and 8 bases lay in between. CDR3 length: 11 residues. DNA of the CDR3: TGTGCCAGCATGGGGTTGGAGACCCAGTACTTC. Protein sequence: CASMGLETQYF.

The chain uses TRBV11-2 and TRBJ2-7, with TRBD2 matching 7 bases. This CDR3 comprises 16 residues. The V gene's germline CDR1 is SGHAT and CDR2 FQNNGV. Trimming removed 2 bases from V and 2 bases from J; junction bases left unmatched: 9. CDR3 residues: CASSLSGGGVPYEQYF. The CDR3, as DNA: TGTGCCAGCAGCTTATCTGGGGGGGGAGTCCCCTACGAGCAGTACTTC.

V is TRBV7-2 and J is TRBJ1-4; the D is unclear. The germline V gene encodes CDR1 SGHTA and CDR2 FQGNSA. V gave up 2 bases and J gave up 7 bases, with 11 bases separating them. CDR3 length: 14 amino acids. The CDR3 sequence: CASSLSYQAEKLFF. CDR3 DNA sequence: TGTGCCAGCAGCTTAAGTTATCAAGCTGAAAAACTGTTTTTT.

The chain has TRBV9 and TRBJ2-4; a weak D match, TRBD2 (6 bases). Germline V gene lookup returns CDR1 SGDLS and CDR2 YYNGEE. The CDR3 extends over 13 amino acids. Trimming pared 3 bases from V and 7 bases from J, leaving 11 bases between. This CDR3 is CASSAYGGNIQYF. In DNA form, the CDR3 reads TGTGCCAGCAGCGCCTATGGGGGGAACATTCAGTACTTC.

The chain has TRBV18 and TRBJ1-2; 8 bases match TRBD1. From germline, CDR1 is KGHSH and CDR2 LQKENI. Unmatched junction bases numbered 15, after V lost 5 bases and J lost 4 bases. This CDR3 has 17 residues. This chain's CDR3 is CASSSERRAQGAYGYTF. In DNA form, the CDR3 reads TGTGCCAGCTCAAGTGAACGACGGGCGCAGGGGGCCTATGGCTACACCTTC.

The chain carries TRBV6-5 and TRBJ1-4; weak D call: TRBD1 (5 bases). CDR3 length equals 14 residues. Trimming removed 6 bases from V and 5 bases from J, with 13 bases in between. Germline CDR1 reads MNHEY; CDR2 reads SVGAGI. The CDR3 loop is CASRSGRRNEKLFF. CDR3 DNA sequence: TGTGCCAGCAGGTCGGGACGGCGGAATGAAAAACTGTTTTTT.

The chain is built from TRBV27 and TRBJ2-7; TRBD2 is a possible D gene (6 bases). Trimming took off 9 bases at V and 4 bases at J, with 25 bases between the two ends. CDR3 length: 16 amino acids. Germline CDR1 and CDR2: MNHEY and SMNVEV (reference sequence). The DNA of the CDR3 is TGTGCCAGTAGCTTTGGAGGGCTAGCAAGACCTTACGAGCAGTACTTC. It encodes CASSFGGLARPYEQYF.

The J gene is TRBJ1-2, the V gene TRBV27; 8 nucleotides match TRBD1. CDR1 is MNHEY and CDR2 is SMNVEV in the germline V gene (reference sequence). Germline trimming cut 3 bases from V and 12 bases from J; bases unmatched to any gene: 6. The CDR3 is 12 amino acids. The CDR3 sequence: CASSFLGQDHTF. CDR3 bases: TGTGCCAGCAGTTTTTTGGGACAGGACCACACCTTC.

Only one count was recorded for this clone. The chain recombines TRBV6-1 with TRBJ2-2; D tentatively reads TRBD1 or TRBD2 (5 bases each). CDR1 is MNHNS, CDR2 SASEGT, per germline. The V end was cut by 7 bases, the J end by 1 base, with 13 bases between. CDR3 length: 15 residues. This CDR3 is CASMVGVWNTGELFF. In nucleotides, the CDR3 is TGTGCCAGCATGGTGGGGGTATGGAACACCGGGGAGCTGTTTTTT.

The J gene is TRBJ2-3, the V gene TRBV2, with a possible D match to TRBD1 (6 bases). The CDR3 extends over 15 amino acids. Trimming stripped 9 bases from V and 2 bases from J, with 18 bases between. Germline V gene sequence: CDR1 SNHLY, CDR2 FYNNEI. DNA of the CDR3: TGTGCCAGGGAGAACCGGGACATAACCACAGATACGCAGTATTTT. It specifies CARENRDITTDTQYF.

The chain recombines TRBV5-6 with TRBJ1-1; perhaps TRBD1 as D (6 bases). CDR1 and CDR2 from the germline V gene are SGHDT and YYEEEE. The CDR3 is made up of 15 amino acids. V was clipped by 0 bases and J by 0 bases, with 9 bases between them. The CDR3 DNA reads TGTGCCAGCAGCTTGGTGACAGGCATGAACACTGAAGCTTTCTTT. Its protein is CASSLVTGMNTEAFF.

The CDR3 DNA sequence: TGTGCCAGCAGCAAAGCGGCAGGGGTGAAATACAATGAGCAGTTCTTC. Protein product: CASSKAAGVKYNEQFF. The gene calls are TRBV21-1 and TRBJ2-1; the table's D gene call, TRBD1, was not cross checked with the DNA. TRBV21-1 is described as a pseudogene. This CDR3 contains 16 residues.

The rearrangement joins TRBV6-5 to TRBJ1-2; D is perhaps TRBD1 (5 bases). The V end lost 3 bases, the J end lost 4 bases, and 18 bases lay between the germline ends. This CDR3 has 16 residues. CDR1 and CDR2 (germline): MNHEY, SVGAGI. CDR3 nucleotide sequence: TGTGCCAGCAGTTATTTGGGGGGAGAGGTCGGCTATGGCTACACCTTC. It codes for CASSYLGGEVGYGYTF.

The chain employs TRBV5-6 and TRBJ2-3, with D unclear. Trimming removed 6 bases from V and 4 bases from J, with 12 bases in between. Per germline, CDR1 SGHDT and CDR2 YYEEEE. The length of the CDR3 is 13 residues. In nucleotides, the CDR3 is TGTGCCAGCACTCCGAACAACGCAGATACGCAGTATTTT. As protein: CASTPNNADTQYF.

The chain carries TRBV14 and TRBJ2-7; D gene uncertain. The CDR3 has 14 amino acids. In germline, CDR1 is SGHDN, CDR2 FVKESK. V was pared by 4 bases and J by 3 bases, with 13 bases between. The CDR3 coding sequence is TGTGCCAGCAGCCTAGGCGGCTCCCTCTACGAGCAGTACTTC. Its translation is CASSLGGSLYEQYF.

This chain uses TRBV7-6 with TRBJ1-1; 7 bases match TRBD1. CDR1 is SGHVS, CDR2 FNYEAQ, per germline. V lost 4 bases and J lost 1; bases outside the gene matches: 9. This CDR3 comprises 16 residues. The DNA of the CDR3 is TGTGCCAGCAGCTCCGACAGGGCCAGGAGGAACACTGAAGCTTTCTTT. Encoded protein: CASSSDRARRNTEAFF.

This clone was counted between two and nine times. This sequence joins TRBV19 and TRBJ2-5; TRBD2 agrees at 8 bases. This CDR3 spans 13 amino acids. Trimming removed 4 bases from V and 8 bases from J; junction bases left unmatched: 6. The germline gives CDR1 LNHDA, CDR2 SQIVND (reference sequence). The CDR3: CASSTPGGFTQYF. CDR3 DNA: TGTGCCAGTAGTACCCCGGGAGGGTTCACCCAGTACTTC.

The rearrangement links TRBV5-1 to TRBJ2-5; 8 bases map to TRBD2. The CDR3 covers 15 residues. V dropped 4 bases and J dropped 4; count of bases not matched to a gene: 9. The V gene's germline CDR1 is SGHRS and CDR2 YFSETQ. DNA of the CDR3: TGCGCCAGCAGCGTGACGACTAGCGTCCGAGAGACCCAGTACTTC. This gives the protein CASSVTTSVRETQYF.